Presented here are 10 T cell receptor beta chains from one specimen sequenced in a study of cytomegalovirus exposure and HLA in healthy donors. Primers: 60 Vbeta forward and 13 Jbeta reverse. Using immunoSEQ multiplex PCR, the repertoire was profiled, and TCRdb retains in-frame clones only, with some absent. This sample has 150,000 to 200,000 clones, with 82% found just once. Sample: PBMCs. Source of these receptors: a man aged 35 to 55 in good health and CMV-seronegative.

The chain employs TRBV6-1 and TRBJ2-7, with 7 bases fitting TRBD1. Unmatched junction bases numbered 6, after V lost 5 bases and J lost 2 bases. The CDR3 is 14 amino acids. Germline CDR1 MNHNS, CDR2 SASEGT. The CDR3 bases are TGTGCCAGCAGTCCTCGGGACAGCGCCTACGAGCAGTACTTC. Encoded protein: CASSPRDSAYEQYF.

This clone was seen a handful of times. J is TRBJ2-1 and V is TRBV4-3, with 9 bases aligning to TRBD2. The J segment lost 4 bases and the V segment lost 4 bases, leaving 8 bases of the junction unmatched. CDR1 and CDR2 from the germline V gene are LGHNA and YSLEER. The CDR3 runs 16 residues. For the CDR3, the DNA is TGCGCCAGCAGCCGAAATAGCGGGAGAGATTACAATGAGCAGTTCTTC. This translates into CASSRNSGRDYNEQFF.

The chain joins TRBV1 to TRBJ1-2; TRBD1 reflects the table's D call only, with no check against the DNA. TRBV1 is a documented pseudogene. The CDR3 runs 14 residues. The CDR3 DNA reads TGCACCAGCAGCCGGAGGACAGGGGACGATGGCTACACCTTC. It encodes CTSSRRTGDDGYTF.

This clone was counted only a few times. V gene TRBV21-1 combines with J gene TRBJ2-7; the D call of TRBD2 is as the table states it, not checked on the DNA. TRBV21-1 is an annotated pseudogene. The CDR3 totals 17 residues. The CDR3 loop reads CASRPRGGLAGPYEQYF. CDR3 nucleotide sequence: TGTGCCAGCCGACCTCGAGGGGGACTAGCGGGACCCTACGAGCAGTACTTC.

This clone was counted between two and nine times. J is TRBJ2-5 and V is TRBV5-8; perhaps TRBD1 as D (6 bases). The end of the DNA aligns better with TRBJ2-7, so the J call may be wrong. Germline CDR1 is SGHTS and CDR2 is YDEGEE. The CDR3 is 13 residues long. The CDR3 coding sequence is TGTGCCAGCAGAGGCGAGGGGGACTACGAGCAGTACTTC. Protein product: CASRGEGDYEQYF.

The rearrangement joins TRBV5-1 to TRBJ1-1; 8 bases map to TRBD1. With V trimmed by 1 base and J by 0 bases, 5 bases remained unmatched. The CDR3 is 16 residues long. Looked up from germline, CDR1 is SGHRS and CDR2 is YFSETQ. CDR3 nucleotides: TGCGCCAGCAGCTTGTTGGCAGGGGGCTTGAACACTGAAGCTTTCTTT. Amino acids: CASSLLAGGLNTEAFF.

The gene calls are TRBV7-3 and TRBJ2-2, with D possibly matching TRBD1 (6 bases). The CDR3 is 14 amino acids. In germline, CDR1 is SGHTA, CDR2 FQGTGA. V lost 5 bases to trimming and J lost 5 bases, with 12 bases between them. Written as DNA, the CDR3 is TGTGCCAGCAGCCCACGGACAGTAACCGGGGAGCTGTTTTTT. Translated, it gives CASSPRTVTGELFF.

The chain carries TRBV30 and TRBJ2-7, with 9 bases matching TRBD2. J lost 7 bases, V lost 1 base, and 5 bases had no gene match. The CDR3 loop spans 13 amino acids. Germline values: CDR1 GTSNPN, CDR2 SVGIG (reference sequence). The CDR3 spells CAWSGYSGGEQYF. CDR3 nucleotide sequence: TGTGCCTGGAGTGGGTATAGCGGGGGTGAGCAGTACTTC.

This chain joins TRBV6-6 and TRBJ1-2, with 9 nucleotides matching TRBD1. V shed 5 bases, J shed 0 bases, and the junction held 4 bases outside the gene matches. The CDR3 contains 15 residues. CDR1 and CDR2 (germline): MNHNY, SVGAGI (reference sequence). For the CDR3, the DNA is TGTGCCAGCAGTCTCCGGGACAGGGCTAACTATGGCTACACCTTC. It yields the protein CASSLRDRANYGYTF.

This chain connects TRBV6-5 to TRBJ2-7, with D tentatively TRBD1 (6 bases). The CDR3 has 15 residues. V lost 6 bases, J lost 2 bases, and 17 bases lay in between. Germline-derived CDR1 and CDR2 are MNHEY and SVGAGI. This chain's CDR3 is CASSKGNAGAYEQYF. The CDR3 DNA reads TGTGCCAGCAGCAAGGGAAATGCAGGGGCCTACGAGCAGTACTTC.